At least ten counts were recorded for the clone carrying this T cell receptor beta chain. The CDR3 runs 16 residues. The ends lost 0 bases at V and 4 bases at J; junction bases unmatched: 4. The data originate from a study of T-cell reconstitution after alpha-beta-depleted transplantation in children. Unique molecular identifiers were used in preparing the TCRbeta library. TCRdb processed the PCR reads anew with MiXCR; each CDR3 protein has one entry. The sample consists of hundreds of thousands of distinct CDR3 sequences, roughly 15% of them appearing once. The sequence was obtained from a human donor who donated a stem cell graft to a child with acute myeloid leukemia. The gene calls are TRBV12-3 or TRBV12-4 and TRBJ1-1; 11 bases fit TRBD1. The sequencing used PBMCs from the stem cell graft donor, collected from the stem cell graft. CDR3 residues: CASSLAPGQGGTEAFF. The CDR3 DNA reads as TGTGCCAGCAGTTTAGCCCCGGGACAGGGGGGCACTGAAGCTTTCTTT.